This T cell receptor (beta chain) was documented in a study of T cells expressing NK-cell markers. Overall study: It was sorted CD3+CD56-NKG2C+, CD3+CD56+NKG2C- and CD3+CD56+NKG2C+ T cells that provided the TCR beta repertoires. HCMV seropositivity marked seven of the eight sequenced donors; one was seronegative.

This CDR3 is built from 15 residues. Germline CDR1 reads MDHEN; CDR2 reads SYDVKM. Study outcomes and limitations: NKG2C+ dominant clonotype frequencies in 6 or 7 donors were about 1.0-8% of CD8+ T cells.

A word on this clonotype: Its specificity is not known.

Beta-chain TCR cDNA was generated via 5'RACE template switching with UMIs. TCRdb re-called the 5' RACE reads; one entry per CDR3 protein, DNA not given. Its table lists 300,000 or so distinct CDR3 sequences. Sequenced material: blood T cells: a sorted CD56 or NKG2C T cell subset, CD4+ or CD8+ T cells, or bulk PBMC T cells (not recorded which). This clonotype was sampled from a woman between 18 and 70 years old in good health. The gene calls are TRBV28 and TRBJ1-3; TCRdb lists TRBD1, though no DNA is available to test this call. CDR3 loop: CASSPRVFSGNTIYF.